The sequence of this TCR beta chain was determined in a study of shared clonotypes between healthy human individuals. Each subset's genomic DNA was split evenly across several immunoSEQ plates. The method was immunoSEQ multiplex PCR; TCRdb's version includes in-frame clones alone and lacks a portion of them. The sample yields 1,400,000 or so clones, 98% seen once. A CD45RA-negative memory subset and a CD45RA+ naive subset were separated from the CD4+ cells. Study-level findings and limits: The donor pool, a small one, limited the genetic and exposure-history diversity represented.

This clone was counted a single time. Its antigen is undetermined. The source material was naive CD4+ T cells sorted from blood. The subset denotes: CD45RA+ positively selected. The TCR was taken from a man aged 25-45 years in good health.

The CDR3 reads CSVTRTPSPYNEQFF. As DNA, the CDR3 is TGCAGCGTAACCCGTACGCCATCCCCCTACAATGAGCAGTTCTTC. The chain links TRBV29-1 to TRBJ2-1, with unresolved D. The ends were cut back, 6 bases at V and 2 bases at J, with 17 bases in the middle. This CDR3 has 15 amino acids. In germline, CDR1 is SQVTM, CDR2 ANQGSEA.